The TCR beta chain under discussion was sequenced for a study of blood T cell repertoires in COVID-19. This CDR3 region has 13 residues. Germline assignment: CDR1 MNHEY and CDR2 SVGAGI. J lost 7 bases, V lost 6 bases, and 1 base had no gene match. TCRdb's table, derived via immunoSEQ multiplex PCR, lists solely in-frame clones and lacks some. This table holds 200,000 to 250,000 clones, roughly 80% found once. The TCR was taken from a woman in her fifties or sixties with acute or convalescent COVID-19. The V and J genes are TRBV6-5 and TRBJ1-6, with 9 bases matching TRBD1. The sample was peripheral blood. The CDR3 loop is CASRGQGNSPLHF. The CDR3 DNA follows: TGTGCCAGCAGGGGACAGGGCAATTCACCCCTCCACTTT.